Listed below are T cell receptor beta chains from one sample, sequenced in a study of T-cell reconstitution after alpha-beta-depleted transplantation in children. Via MiXCR, TCRdb re-called the PCR reads, giving one row per CDR3 protein. The repertoire consists of approximately 650,000 distinct CDR3 sequences, with roughly 13% occurring once and the leading ten covering about 0.77%. The sequenced sample was PBMCs, obtained before TCRalphabeta/CD19-depleted stem cell transplant. All receptors come from a girl aged 2 to 10 with congenital amegakaryocytic thrombocytopenia, due to receive a stem cell transplant. Each CDR3 is given with its conserved first and last residue. A D gene is named only where the DNA matches it firmly. Size values are once, few and many counts, or a class for expanded clones, and some rows have none.

TRBD2	NA	15	TRBJ2-5	TRBV7-9	TGTGCCAGCAGCTTTGGGCCGGGACTACAAGAGACCCAGTACTTC	CASSFGPGLQETQYF
NA	many	14	TRBJ2-1	TRBV20-1	TGCAGTGCTAGAGACGGCATCGGATACAATGAGCAGTTCTTC	CSARDGIGYNEQFF
NA	few	16	TRBJ2-1	TRBV5-1	TGCGCCAGCAGCTTGGGAGCTCCGAGCTCCTACAATGAGCAGTTCTTC	CASSLGAPSSYNEQFF
NA	many	13	TRBJ2-7	TRBV5-1	TGCGCCACCTGGGACCATTTATCGGGCGAGCAGTACTTC	CATWDHLSGEQYF
TRBD1	many	12	TRBJ2-7	TRBV10-3	TGTGCCATCTCCACAGGGGGCGGCGAGCAGTACTTC	CAISTGGGEQYF
TRBD2	many	17	TRBJ2-3	TRBV7-8	TGTGCCAGCAGCTTAGGACTAGCGGGGGAAGGAACAGATACGCAGTATTTT	CASSLGLAGEGTDTQYF
NA	many	12	TRBJ2-3	TRBV7-2	TGTGCCAGCAGCTTAGATTGGGATACGCAGTATTTT	CASSLDWDTQYF
TRBD2	few	16	TRBJ2-2	TRBV5-1	TGCGCCAGCAGCTGGGGACTAGGGATGAACACCGGGGAGCTGTTTTTT	CASSWGLGMNTGELFF
TRBD1	few	15	TRBJ2-5	TRBV28	TGTGCCAGCAGTTACGCCGGGACAGGTCCGGAGACCCAGTACTTC	CASSYAGTGPETQYF
NA	few	14	TRBJ1-4	TRBV2	TGTGCCAGCAGCGTCGAGGTGGTTGATGAAAAACTGTTTTTT	CASSVEVVDEKLFF
NA	few	13	TRBJ1-4	TRBV11-2	TGTGCCAGCAGCGGGGGAGGGGATGAAAAACTGTTTTTT	CASSGGGDEKLFF
TRBD2	NA	14	TRBJ2-1	TRBV7-9	TGTGCCAGCGCCGGGGGGGACTCCTACAATGAGCAGTTCTTC	CASAGGDSYNEQFF
NA	few	14	TRBJ2-7	TRBV29-1	TGCAGCGTTAAGATTGTCGGGACAACCTACGAGCAGTACTTC	CSVKIVGTTYEQYF
TRBD2	few	17	TRBJ2-2	TRBV2	TGTGCCAGCAGTGACAACCGGGGGGGTTCAGTCACCGGGGAGCTGTTTTTT	CASSDNRGGSVTGELFF
TRBD2	NA	15	TRBJ2-1	TRBV2	TGTGCCAGCAGTCGGTTCAGCGGGAGCGGAGATGAGCAGTTCTTC	CASSRFSGSGDEQFF
TRBD2	many	16	TRBJ2-7	TRBV5-1	TGCGCCAGCAGCTTGCAAAAGACTAGCGGGAGGTCCGAGCAGTACTTC	CASSLQKTSGRSEQYF
TRBD2	many	13	TRBJ2-3	TRBV10-3	TGTGCCATCAGAGCGGGAGATGGAGATACGCAGTATTTT	CAIRAGDGDTQYF
NA	few	12	TRBJ1-5	TRBV28	TGTGCCAGCAGGGGAATTAATCAGCCCCAGCATTTT	CASRGINQPQHF
TRBD2	NA	20	TRBJ2-1	TRBV11-1	TGTGCCAGCAGAGGCCTGGTTGGGACTAGCCCTGCCAACTCCTACAATGAGCAGTTCTTC	CASRGLVGTSPANSYNEQFF
NA	many	14	TRBJ2-4	TRBV5-1	TGCGCCAGCAGCTTGTTTTTGGGGGCGAACATTCAGTACTTC	CASSLFLGANIQYF
NA	NA	15	TRBJ2-1	TRBV7-2	TGTGCCAGCAGCTCCCCGGGACCCGGATACAATGAGCAGTTCTTC	CASSSPGPGYNEQFF
TRBD2	NA	14	TRBJ2-7	TRBV10-3	TGTGCCATCACGGGGGGGGGAAACTCCTACGAGCAGTACTTC	CAITGGGNSYEQYF
NA	few	15	TRBJ2-5	TRBV5-1	TGCGCCAGCAGCCATGGAGGGGAAGGTGGGGAGACCCAGTACTTC	CASSHGGEGGETQYF
NA	many	11	TRBJ2-1	TRBV12-3/TRBV12-4	TGTGCCAGCAGTTTGGGCTCGCGGGAGTTCTTC	CASSLGSREFF
NA	many	16	TRBJ2-7	TRBV15	TGTGCCACCTCCGGTAGGTCGAGCCCGTTTTCCTACGAGCAGTACTTC	CATSGRSSPFSYEQYF
NA	NA	16	TRBJ1-1	TRBV5-1	TGCGCCAGCAGCTTCGGTTTGGGAAGGGCGAACACTGAAGCTTTCTTT	CASSFGLGRANTEAFF
TRBD2	many	15	TRBJ2-1	TRBV5-4	TGTGCCAGCAGCTTGAGCGGGAGCGGGGAAAATGAGCAGTTCTTC	CASSLSGSGENEQFF
NA	many	16	TRBJ2-7	TRBV12-3/TRBV12-4	TGTGCCAGCAGGAAGTCTTTGGCGAGGGAATCCTACGAGCAGTACTTC	CASRKSLARESYEQYF
TRBD2	NA	13	TRBJ2-5	TRBV10-3	TGTGCCATCTCACTTAGCGGGACTGAGACCCAGTACTTC	CAISLSGTETQYF
NA	NA	15	TRBJ2-1	TRBV11-2	TGTGCCAGCATCCGGGCCCCGACCCCCCCGGGTGAGCAGTTCTTC	CASIRAPTPPGEQFF
NA	NA	13	TRBJ1-1	TRBV5-1	TGCGCCAGCAGCTTGGGTACGGGGATGGAGGCTTTCTTT	CASSLGTGMEAFF
NA	many	15	TRBJ2-3	TRBV5-1	TGCGCCAGCAGCTTGGCCTGGGCCACCACAGATACGCAGTATTTT	CASSLAWATTDTQYF
NA	many	12	TRBJ2-1	TRBV29-1	TGCAGCGTTGTACAGGGGGGGGATGAGCAGTTCTTC	CSVVQGGDEQFF
TRBD2	NA	19	TRBJ2-3	TRBV7-6	TGTGCCAGCAGCTCCCCGGAAGGACTAGCGGGTCCATCCACAGATACGCAGTATTTT	CASSSPEGLAGPSTDTQYF
TRBD1	few	14	TRBJ2-7	TRBV30	TGTGCCTGGAGTCCAGGACAGGGGATTTACGAGCAGTACTTC	CAWSPGQGIYEQYF
NA	NA	12	TRBJ2-1	TRBV5-6	TGTGCCAGCGCGGAGCTCTACAATGAGCAGTTCTTC	CASAELYNEQFF
NA	many	14	TRBJ1-3	TRBV15	TGTGCCACCAGCAGTTCGTACCCCGGAAACACCATATATTTT	CATSSSYPGNTIYF